A selection of T cell receptor beta chains follows, all from one sample in a study of blood T cell repertoires in COVID-19. TCRdb keeps only in-frame clones here, not all; method: immunoSEQ multiplex PCR. The repertoire holds approximately 210,000 clones, with about 91% as singletons. Sequenced: peripheral blood. The origin of the receptors is a young man with active or convalescent COVID-19. CDR3s include the opening cysteine and the closing phenylalanine or tryptophan. A D gene is named only where the DNA matches it firmly. Some rows mark clone size as missing; the rest say once, few, many or name a class of expanded clone.

size	V	J	D	DNA	CDR3
.	TRBV6-2/TRBV6-3	TRBJ1-5	.	TGTGCCAGCAGTTACTCGTCAGGGGCAGGAGTTAGCAATCAGCCCCAGCATTTT	CASSYSSGAGVSNQPQHF
.	TRBV28	TRBJ2-1	.	TGTGCCAGCAGCCGCCCCAGGGGTTCGAATGAGCAGTTCTTC	CASSRPRGSNEQFF
.	TRBV25-1	TRBJ2-7	.	TGTGCCAGCAGGGGAGGGGGCTCCTACGAGCAGTACTTC	CASRGGGSYEQYF
.	TRBV27	TRBJ1-3	.	TGTGCCAGCAGTCCCACCTATGGAAACACCATATATTTT	CASSPTYGNTIYF
.	TRBV6-2/TRBV6-3	TRBJ1-1	.	TGTGCCAGCAGTCAGTGGAGAGGATCCTTGAACACTGAAGCTTTCTTT	CASSQWRGSLNTEAFF
once	TRBV5-5	TRBJ2-2	TRBD1	TGTGCCAGCAGAACCGGGACAGGGAACACCGGGGAGCTGTTTTTT	CASRTGTGNTGELFF
.	TRBV28	TRBJ2-2	TRBD1	TGTGCCAGCAGTTTACCGACAGGGGGCACCGGGGAGCTGTTTTTT	CASSLPTGGTGELFF
.	TRBV28	TRBJ2-3	TRBD2	TGTGCCAGCAGTAAAGGACTAGCGGGTTCACTTGGGGATACGCAGTATTTT	CASSKGLAGSLGDTQYF
.	TRBV5-1	TRBJ1-5	.	TGCGCCAGCAGCAAAGGAGACAATCAGCCCCAGCATTTT	CASSKGDNQPQHF
.	TRBV7-2	TRBJ2-5	TRBD2	TGTGCCAGCAGCTTCCCGACTAGCGGGAGCAGTTCCTCCCCAGAGACCCAGTACTTC	CASSFPTSGSSSSPETQYF
.	TRBV6-4	TRBJ1-2	.	TGTGCCAGCAGTGAACAGCAGGGTGCCGGCTATGGCTACACCTTC	CASSEQQGAGYGYTF
.	TRBV10-3	TRBJ2-7	TRBD1	TGTGCCATCACCCAAGGACAGGCCTACGAGCAGTACTTC	CAITQGQAYEQYF
.	TRBV15	TRBJ2-7	.	TGTGCCACCAGCAGAGATGTGAAGCACTACGAGCAGTACTTC	CATSRDVKHYEQYF
.	TRBV29-1	TRBJ1-4	.	TGCAGCGTTTCCTTTATTGGACAAGGTACAACTAATGAAAAACTGTTTTTT	CSVSFIGQGTTNEKLFF
.	TRBV28	TRBJ2-7	.	TGTGCCAGCAGTTTGGACCGGGACATTCTCTCCTACGAGCAGTACTTC	CASSLDRDILSYEQYF
.	TRBV7-9	TRBJ1-1	TRBD1	TGTGCCAGCAGCAAACAGGGGGGAGGTCCAGCTTTCTTT	CASSKQGGGPAFF
once	TRBV28	TRBJ2-7	.	TGTGCCAGCAGTGCCCTGGAGGCAGCGCAGTACTTC	CASSALEAAQYF
.	TRBV27	TRBJ1-6	.	TGTGCCAGCAAAGAGGGAGGTTCACCCCTCCACTTT	CASKEGGSPLHF
.	TRBV2	TRBJ2-7	TRBD2	TGTGCCAGCAGTGCGGGAGGGGCCTACGAGCAGTACTTC	CASSAGGAYEQYF
.	TRBV27	TRBJ1-1	.	TGTGCCAGCAGTTTATCGATGGGACACCCACCACGTGCTGAAGCTTTCTTT	CASSLSMGHPPRAEAFF
.	TRBV12-5	TRBJ2-1	TRBD2	TGTGCTAGTGCCTCTGGGGGAGGGCCGGGTGAGCAGTTCTTC	CASASGGGPGEQFF
once	TRBV28	TRBJ1-2	.	TGTGCCAGCAGTTTACATAGGTGGGTCGGGTACACCTTC	CASSLHRWVGYTF
.	TRBV7-2	TRBJ2-2	.	TGTGCCAGCAGCCCCCGTGCGGATACCGGGGAGCTGTTTTTT	CASSPRADTGELFF
.	TRBV28	TRBJ2-1	.	TGTGCCAGCGGGACTGGACTTTTTGGGCAGTTCTTC	CASGTGLFGQFF
.	TRBV19	TRBJ1-2	.	TGTGCCAGTAGTATATCCAGGGATCCGGGCTATGGCTACACCTTC	CASSISRDPGYGYTF
.	TRBV19	TRBJ1-2	.	TGTGCCAGTAGTATCGACAGGAACTATGGCTACACCTTC	CASSIDRNYGYTF
.	TRBV5-1	TRBJ2-2	.	TGCGCCAGCAGCTTGTTCAGGGTCGACACCGGGGAGCTGTTTTTT	CASSLFRVDTGELFF
.	TRBV7-2	TRBJ2-7	.	TGTGCCAGCAGCTCAGGGGTCCTTCGGGACGAGCAGTACTTC	CASSSGVLRDEQYF
.	TRBV28	TRBJ1-3	.	TGTGCCAGCAGTTTCTTACTCTCTGGAAACACCATATATTTT	CASSFLLSGNTIYF
.	TRBV7-2	TRBJ1-5	.	TGTGCCAGCAGCTTAGGACGGTGGGCGAATCAGCCCCAGCATTTT	CASSLGRWANQPQHF
.	TRBV6-5	TRBJ1-2	TRBD1	TGTGCCAGCAGTTATGCTCAGGGGGGAGGCTACACCTTC	CASSYAQGGGYTF
.	TRBV11-2	TRBJ1-2	TRBD1	TGTGCCAGCAGCTTAGCCTATCCGACAGGGTCAGGGGACGGCTACACCTTC	CASSLAYPTGSGDGYTF
.	TRBV6-2/TRBV6-3	TRBJ1-4	.	TGTGCCAGCAGTCTGGAGCCAGCCAGACATGAAAAACTGTTTTTT	CASSLEPARHEKLFF
.	TRBV6-5	TRBJ2-7	TRBD1	TGTGCCAGCAGTTACTCGACAGGGGGCCTCGAGCAGTACTTC	CASSYSTGGLEQYF
.	TRBV19	TRBJ2-1	TRBD2	TGTGCCAGTAGTAGGCGGGAGGGCATTGAGCAGTTCTTC	CASSRREGIEQFF
.	TRBV7-6	TRBJ2-5	TRBD2	TGTGCCAGCAGCTTACGGCTAGCGGGAGCGAACCAAGAGACCCAGTACTTC	CASSLRLAGANQETQYF
.	TRBV24-1	TRBJ2-7	.	TGTGCCACCAGTGATTTTTCCGGTTACGAGCAGTACTTC	CATSDFSGYEQYF
.	TRBV12-5	TRBJ2-7	TRBD1	TGTGCTAGTGGGACAGGGGGCAACTACGAGCAGTACTTC	CASGTGGNYEQYF
.	TRBV6-5	TRBJ2-5	TRBD2	TGTGCCAGCAGGAGCGGGACGGTACAAGAGACCCAGTACTTC	CASRSGTVQETQYF
.	TRBV14	TRBJ2-1	.	TGTGCCAGCAGCCAAAAACTAGCTGGGGTCGATGAGCAGTTCTTC	CASSQKLAGVDEQFF
.	TRBV3-1/TRBV3-2	TRBJ1-5	TRBD1	TGTGCCAGCAGCCAAGCCACAGGGGCAGTCAATCAGCCCCAGCATTTT	CASSQATGAVNQPQHF
.	TRBV2	TRBJ2-5	TRBD1	TGTGCCAGCAGATTAACAGGGGTGCCGGAGACCCAGTACTTC	CASRLTGVPETQYF
.	TRBV10-3	TRBJ2-1	TRBD2	TGTGCCATCAGGGGTACTAGCGGGGATTACAATGAGCAGTTCTTC	CAIRGTSGDYNEQFF
.	TRBV7-8	TRBJ1-2	.	TGTGCCAGCAGCTTAGATGTCAACAGGGAGGGCTATGGCTACACCTTC	CASSLDVNREGYGYTF
.	TRBV7-2	TRBJ2-7	.	TGTGCCAGCAGCTTTTACGGGATTGACTACGAGCAGTACTTC	CASSFYGIDYEQYF
.	TRBV6-2/TRBV6-3	TRBJ2-7	.	TGTGCCAGCAGTCGTCGGTCTCGCCCCTACGAGCAGTACTTC	CASSRRSRPYEQYF
.	TRBV2	TRBJ1-1	.	TGTGCCAGCAGTGAAATCGCGAGGGACACTGAAGCTTTCTTT	CASSEIARDTEAFF
.	TRBV27	TRBJ1-3	.	TGTGCCAGCAGTTACGGGGGGCCTGGAAACACCATATATTTT	CASSYGGPGNTIYF
.	TRBV7-7	TRBJ2-5	.	TGTGCCAGCAGCTTAGATCCAGGGGAAGAGACCCAGTACTTC	CASSLDPGEETQYF
.	TRBV29-1	TRBJ2-2	TRBD1	TGCAGCGCGGGACAGGGGACCTCGAACACCGGGGAGCTGTTTTTT	CSAGQGTSNTGELFF
.	TRBV4-1	TRBJ2-5	TRBD2	TGCGCCAGCAGAAGATCCAGCGGGGACCAAGAGACCCAGTACTTC	CASRRSSGDQETQYF
few	TRBV5-1	TRBJ1-1	TRBD1	TGCGCCAGCAGGGAGGACAGGGGGCTGAGCACTGAAGCTTTCTTT	CASREDRGLSTEAFF
.	TRBV9	TRBJ1-5	TRBD1	TGTGCCAGCAGCCCCGGGGACAGGGCAAATCAGCCCCAGCATTTT	CASSPGDRANQPQHF
.	TRBV19	TRBJ2-7	.	TGTGCCAGCAATCCCTCCCCAGGGCGACATCTCGCCTACGAGCAGTACTTC	CASNPSPGRHLAYEQYF
.	TRBV19	TRBJ2-3	TRBD2	TGTGCCAGTAGTATAATCGGGACTAGCGGGCGCGATACGCAGTATTTT	CASSIIGTSGRDTQYF